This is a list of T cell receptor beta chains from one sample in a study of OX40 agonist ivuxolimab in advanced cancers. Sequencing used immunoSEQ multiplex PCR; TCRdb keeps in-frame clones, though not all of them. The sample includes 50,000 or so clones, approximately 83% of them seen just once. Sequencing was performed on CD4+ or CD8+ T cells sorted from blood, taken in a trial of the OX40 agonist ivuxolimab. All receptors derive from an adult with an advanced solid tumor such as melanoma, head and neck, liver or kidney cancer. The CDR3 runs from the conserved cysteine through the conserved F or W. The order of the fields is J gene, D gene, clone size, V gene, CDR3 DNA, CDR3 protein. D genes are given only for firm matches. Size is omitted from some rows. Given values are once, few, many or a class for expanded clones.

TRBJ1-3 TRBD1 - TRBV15 TGTGCCACCAGCAGGGGGACAGACTCTGGAAACACCATATATTTT CATSRGTDSGNTIYF
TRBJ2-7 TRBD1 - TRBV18 TGTGCCAGCTCACCGGGACAGGTCTCCTACGAGCAGTACTTC CASSPGQVSYEQYF
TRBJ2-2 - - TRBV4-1 TGCGCCAGCAGCCAAGAGAACACCGGGGAGCTGTTTTTT CASSQENTGELFF
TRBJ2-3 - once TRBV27 TGTGCCAGCAGGGGCACAGATACGCAGTATTTT CASRGTDTQYF
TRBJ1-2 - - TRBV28 TGTGCCAGCAGTTTAGGTGTTATGGGTGGCTACACCTTC CASSLGVMGGYTF
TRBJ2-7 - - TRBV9 TGTGCCAGCAGCGTGGACTTAAGCTCCTACGAGCAGTACTTC CASSVDLSSYEQYF
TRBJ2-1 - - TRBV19 TGTGCCAGTAGTATCCTACCTGGGCCCGCGAATGAGCAGTTCTTC CASSILPGPANEQFF
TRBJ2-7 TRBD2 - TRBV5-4 TGTGCCAGCAGCCTGGGACTAGCGGGGTCCTACGAGCAGTACTTC CASSLGLAGSYEQYF
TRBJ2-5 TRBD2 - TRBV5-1 TGCGCCAGCAGCTTCGGCGGGGGGGAGACCCAGTACTTC CASSFGGGETQYF
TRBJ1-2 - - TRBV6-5 TGTGCCAGCAGTGTGAATCAGGGCTATGGCTACACCTTC CASSVNQGYGYTF
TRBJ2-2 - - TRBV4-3 TGCGCCAGCAGCTTTGGGAGTGGCACCGGGGAGCTGTTTTTT CASSFGSGTGELFF
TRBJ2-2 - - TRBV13 TGTGCCAGCTTGAGGAGGGGAACCGGGGAGCTGTTTTTT CASLRRGTGELFF
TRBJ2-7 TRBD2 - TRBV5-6 TGTGCCAGCAGCCAGACTAGCGGGAAGGAGGAGCAGTACTTC CASSQTSGKEEQYF
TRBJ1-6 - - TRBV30 TGTGCCTGGTCCGGACACCAGAATTCACCCCTCCACTTT CAWSGHQNSPLHF
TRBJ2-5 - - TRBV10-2 TGCGCCAGCAGCAGGGGAGAGACCCAGTACTTC CASSRGETQYF
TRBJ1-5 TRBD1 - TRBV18 TGTGCCAGCTCGCTCCAGGGGGCGGGTCAGCCCCAGCATTTT CASSLQGAGQPQHF
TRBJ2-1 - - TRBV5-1 TGCGCCAGCAGCCTCTTATCCGAGCAGTTCTTC CASSLLSEQFF
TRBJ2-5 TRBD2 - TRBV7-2 TGTGCCAGCAGCCCGGGGACGAGCGGGAGGGCCCTCGGGGAGACCCAGTACTTC CASSPGTSGRALGETQYF
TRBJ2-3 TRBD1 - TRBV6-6 TGTGCCAGCAGCCCAGGGGGTTCCACAGATACGCAGTATTTT CASSPGGSTDTQYF
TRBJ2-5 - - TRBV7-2 TGTGCCAGCAGCTTAGAAGTCCAAGAGACCCAGTACTTC CASSLEVQETQYF
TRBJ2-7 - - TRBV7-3 TGTGCCAGCAGCCCAAAGGGGGGTTACGAGCAGTACTTC CASSPKGGYEQYF
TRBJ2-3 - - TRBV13 TGTGCCAGCAGTCAGAGGGTTTTAGATACGCAGTATTTT CASSQRVLDTQYF
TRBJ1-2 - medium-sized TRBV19 TGTGCCAGTAGTATAGATCCCCTCTATGATGGCTACACCTTC CASSIDPLYDGYTF
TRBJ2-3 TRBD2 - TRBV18 TGTGCCAGCTCACCATTCGGGGGGAGCGATACGCAGTATTTT CASSPFGGSDTQYF
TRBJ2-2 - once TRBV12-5 TGTGCTAGTGGTTTCTCGGGTCCTACGAACACCGGGGAGCTGTTTTTT CASGFSGPTNTGELFF
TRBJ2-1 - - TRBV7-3 TGTGCCAGCAGCCCCGGGACATACAATGAGCAGTTCTTC CASSPGTYNEQFF
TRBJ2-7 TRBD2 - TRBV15 TGTGCCACCAGCAGAGAAAGACTAGCTTACGAGCAGTACTTC CATSRERLAYEQYF
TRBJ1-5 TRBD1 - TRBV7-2 TGTGCCAGCAGCCCACAGGGGGGGCTTATGAATCAGCCCCAGCATTTT CASSPQGGLMNQPQHF
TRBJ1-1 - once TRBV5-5 TGTGCCAGCAGCCCCGGTAGCAACACTGAAGCTTTCTTT CASSPGSNTEAFF
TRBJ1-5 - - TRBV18 TGTGCCAGCTCACCGAGTACAGGGTTGGGTCAGCCCCAGCATTTT CASSPSTGLGQPQHF
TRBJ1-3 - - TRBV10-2 TGCGCCAGCAGTGAGTCGATCGGGATCTCTGGAAACACCATATATTTT CASSESIGISGNTIYF
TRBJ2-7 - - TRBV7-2 TGTGCCAGCAGCCCGGGACTCCGCGGGGAGCAGTACTTC CASSPGLRGEQYF
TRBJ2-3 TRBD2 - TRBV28 TGTGCCAGCAGTTCCGCCGGACTAGCGGGAAGAACAGATACGCAGTATTTT CASSSAGLAGRTDTQYF